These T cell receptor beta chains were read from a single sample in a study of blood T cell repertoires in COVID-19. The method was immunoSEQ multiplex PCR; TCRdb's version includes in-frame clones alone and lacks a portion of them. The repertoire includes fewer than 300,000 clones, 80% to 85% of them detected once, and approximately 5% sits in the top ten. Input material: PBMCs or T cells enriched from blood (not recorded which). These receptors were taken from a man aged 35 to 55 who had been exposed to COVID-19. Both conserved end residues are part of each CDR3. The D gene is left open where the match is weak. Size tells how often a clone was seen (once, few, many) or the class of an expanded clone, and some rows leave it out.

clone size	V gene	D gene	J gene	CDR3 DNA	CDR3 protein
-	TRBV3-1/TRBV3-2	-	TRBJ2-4	TGTGCCAGCAGCCAATCGGGTCGGGTTCAGTACTTC	CASSQSGRVQYF
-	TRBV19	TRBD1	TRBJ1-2	TGTGCCAGTAGTTCTAGGGACAGGAACTACGGCTACACCTTC	CASSSRDRNYGYTF
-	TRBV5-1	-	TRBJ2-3	TGCGCCAGCAGCCCAACCGCCAGCGCGTCAGATACGCAGTATTTT	CASSPTASASDTQYF
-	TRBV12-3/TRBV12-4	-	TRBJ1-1	TGTGCCAGCAGTTTTCCAATGAACACTGAAGCTTTCTTT	CASSFPMNTEAFF
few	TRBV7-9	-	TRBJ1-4	TGTGCCAGCAGCTTAATGTGTGCCAGAGAAAAACTGTTTTTT	CASSLMCAREKLFF
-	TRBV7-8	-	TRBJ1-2	TGTGCCAGCAGCTTAGAGGCGGGGGCCTATGGCTACACCTTC	CASSLEAGAYGYTF
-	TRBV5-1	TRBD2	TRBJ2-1	TGCGCCAGCGGTAGCGGGAGGTTTCCCAACGAGCAGTTCTTC	CASGSGRFPNEQFF
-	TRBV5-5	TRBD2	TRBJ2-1	TGTGCCAGCAGCCCGGGGACTAGCGGGAGTCATGAGCAGTTCTTC	CASSPGTSGSHEQFF
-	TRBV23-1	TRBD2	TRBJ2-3	TGCGCCAGCAGTCAATCTGGACTAGCGGGAGAGGGACCCTCAACAGATACGCAGTATTTT	CASSQSGLAGEGPSTDTQYF
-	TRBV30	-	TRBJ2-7	TGTGCCTGTCGGTCGACAGCGAAATACGAGCAGTACTTC	CACRSTAKYEQYF
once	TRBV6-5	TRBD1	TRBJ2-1	TGTGCCAGCAGCCGGGACAGGGTTTTTGAGCAGTTCTTC	CASSRDRVFEQFF
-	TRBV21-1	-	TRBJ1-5	TGTGCCAGCAGCCCACAGGGGTGGGTTCAGCCCCAGCATTTT	CASSPQGWVQPQHF
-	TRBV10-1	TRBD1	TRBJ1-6	TGCGCCAGCAGTGAAAGACAGGGATATAATTCACCCCTCCACTTT	CASSERQGYNSPLHF
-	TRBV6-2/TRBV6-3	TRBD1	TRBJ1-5	TGTGCCAGCAGCCCCGACAGGGTATCGTCGTCCCAGCATTTT	CASSPDRVSSSQHF
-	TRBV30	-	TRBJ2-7	TGTGCCTGGAGTAAGAGTTACGAGCAGTACTTC	CAWSKSYEQYF
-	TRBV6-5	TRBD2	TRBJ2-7	TGTGCCAGCAGTTACCGGGGGGACGAGCAGTACTTC	CASSYRGDEQYF
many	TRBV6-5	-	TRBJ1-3	TGTGCCAGCAAGCTGAGGTTCTTATCTGGAAACACCATATATTTT	CASKLRFLSGNTIYF
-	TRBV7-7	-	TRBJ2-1	TGTGCTAGCAGCTTAGCGGACAGGCGGGATGAGCAGTTCTTC	CASSLADRRDEQFF
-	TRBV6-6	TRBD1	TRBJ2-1	TGTGCCAGCAGTCCGACTATAGGACAGGGGACTGAGCAGTTCTTC	CASSPTIGQGTEQFF
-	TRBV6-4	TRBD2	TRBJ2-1	TGTGCCAGCAGTTCCTTCGGGGGACAGCTAGCGGGAGAGGTGTTCTTC	CASSSFGGQLAGEVFF
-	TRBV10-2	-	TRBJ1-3	TGCGCCAGCAGTGACCCCCAGGGGCCCATATATTTT	CASSDPQGPIYF
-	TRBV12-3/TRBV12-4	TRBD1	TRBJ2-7	TGTGCCATCTCCGGGACAGGGGGAGGCGAGCAGTACTTC	CAISGTGGGEQYF
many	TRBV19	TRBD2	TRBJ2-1	TGTGCCAGTAGTATAGTGTGGGGACTAGCTGAGCAGTTCTTC	CASSIVWGLAEQFF
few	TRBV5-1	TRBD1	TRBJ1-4	TGCGCCAGCAGCATAAGACAGGGAGAGGGCGAAAAACTGTTTTTT	CASSIRQGEGEKLFF
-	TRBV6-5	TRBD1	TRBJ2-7	TGTGCCGTCAACAGGGGTTACGAGCAGTACTTC	CAVNRGYEQYF